What follows is one TCR beta chain and its context. This clonotype is categorized as medium-sized (0.01 to 0.1%). The specificity of this receptor is unknown. Base-call qualities are not available, and no considerably larger clone is one nucleotide away. Reads for this sample came from an Illumina MiSeq. Starting from the raw public reads, TCRdb applied fastp trimming at Q25, assembled clones with MiXCR and retained in-frame beta chains. Identical CDR3 proteins give one entry, which carries the most common genes and DNA. The table for this sample lists over 3,000 distinct CDR3 sequences; about 20% of them were counted only once. In total, the top ten clones hold about 4.3% of the sample. The sample belongs to a study of liver allograft versus peripheral blood T cells (dated by TCRdb to the early 2020s). Broadly, across the study: The study compared T cell receptor repertoires found within transplanted livers against repertoires in the peripheral blood of liver transplant recipients. The paper as a whole reports these results and caveats: T cell receptor repertoires inside liver allografts were reported to be different from the repertoires detected in peripheral blood.

The CDR3 sequence holds 13 residues, the cysteine and phenylalanine included. The kept DNA is CDR3 alone, 39 bases in frame from the first base. Ends trimmed: V by 6 bases, J by 4 bases; bases unmatched to a gene: 5. From the germline V gene (reference sequence), CDR1 is MNHNY and CDR2 is SVGAGI. This receptor was taken from a human patient who had a liver transplant. Some T cells seen after a transplant may have their origin in the graft donor. The sequence joins TRBV6-6 to TRBJ1-2, and 7 bases in between align with TRBD1. The DNA sequence follows: TGTGCCAGCAGCCCGACAGGGATCTATGGCTACACCTTC. It encodes CASSPTGIYGYTF.